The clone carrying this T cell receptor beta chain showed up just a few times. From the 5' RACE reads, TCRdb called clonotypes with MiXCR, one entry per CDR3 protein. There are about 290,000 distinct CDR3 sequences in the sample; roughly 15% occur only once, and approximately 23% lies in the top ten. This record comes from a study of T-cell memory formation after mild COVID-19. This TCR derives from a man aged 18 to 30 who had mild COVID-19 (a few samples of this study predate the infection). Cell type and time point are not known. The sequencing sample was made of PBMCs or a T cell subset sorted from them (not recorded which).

Here the CDR3 DNA reads TGCGCCAGCAGCTCGACGGTCTCTGGAAACACCATATATTTT. This encodes CASSSTVSGNTIYF. J is TRBJ1-3 and V is TRBV5-1; D is unclear. The V gene's germline CDR1 is SGHRS and CDR2 YFSETQ. V was clipped by 3 bases and J by 0 bases, with 7 bases between them. The CDR3 covers 14 residues.